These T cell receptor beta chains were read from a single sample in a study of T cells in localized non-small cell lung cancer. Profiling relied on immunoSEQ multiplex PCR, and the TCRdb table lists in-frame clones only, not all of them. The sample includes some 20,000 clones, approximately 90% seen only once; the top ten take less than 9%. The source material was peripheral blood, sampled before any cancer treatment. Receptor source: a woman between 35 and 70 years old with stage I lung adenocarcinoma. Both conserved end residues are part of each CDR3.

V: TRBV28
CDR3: CASSWGGSGNTIYF

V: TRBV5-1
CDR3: CASSLGSELEGEQYF

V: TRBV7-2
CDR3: CASSLTGVEQFF

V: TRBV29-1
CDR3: CSVEVGRRGSEAFF

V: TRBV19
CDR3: CASSIPTGAFTDTQYF

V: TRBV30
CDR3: CAWSVSGQAGGYTF

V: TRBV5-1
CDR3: CASSLRDAQETQYF

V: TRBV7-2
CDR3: CASSLVLAGGGAQYF

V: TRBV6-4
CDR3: CASSATSGTTTQQFF

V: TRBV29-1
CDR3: CSVETPSGEQYF

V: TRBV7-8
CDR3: CASSPFGSGRFYNEQFF

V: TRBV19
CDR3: CASSMSSGRKTQYF

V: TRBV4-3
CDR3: CASSQLPGQGAPGELFF

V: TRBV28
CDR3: CASSLGQFNEKLFF

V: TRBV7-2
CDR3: CASSLGTGGNQPQHF

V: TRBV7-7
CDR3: CASSRLRGVYEQYF

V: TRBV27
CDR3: CASKEGGYGGYTF

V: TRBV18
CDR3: CASSQQGAGASGELFF

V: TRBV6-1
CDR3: CASSRGLAREQYF

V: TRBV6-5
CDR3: CASSYSYTNTEAFF

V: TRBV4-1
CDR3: CASSQDNSGSGSYNEQFF

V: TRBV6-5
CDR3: CASSYSDGRTDTQYF

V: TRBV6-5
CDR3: CASSYEDRAATEAFF

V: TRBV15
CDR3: CATSRDVGGSRPYEQYF

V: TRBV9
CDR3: CASSVALSSGQTTYNEQFF

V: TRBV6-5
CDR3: CASSSGRGRTGELFF

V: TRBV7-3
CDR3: CASSVAGSHNEQFF

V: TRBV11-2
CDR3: CASGFSSRRDTDTQYF

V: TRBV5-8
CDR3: CASSLAGANVLTF

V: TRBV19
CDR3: CASSIGRMGQETQYF

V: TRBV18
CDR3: CASSPPGANQETQYF

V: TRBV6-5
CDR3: CVVGIGGARGEAFF

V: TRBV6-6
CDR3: CASSSAANTEAFF

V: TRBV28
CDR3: CASTPLRDRDYEQYF

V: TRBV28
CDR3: CASSSQGNTQYF